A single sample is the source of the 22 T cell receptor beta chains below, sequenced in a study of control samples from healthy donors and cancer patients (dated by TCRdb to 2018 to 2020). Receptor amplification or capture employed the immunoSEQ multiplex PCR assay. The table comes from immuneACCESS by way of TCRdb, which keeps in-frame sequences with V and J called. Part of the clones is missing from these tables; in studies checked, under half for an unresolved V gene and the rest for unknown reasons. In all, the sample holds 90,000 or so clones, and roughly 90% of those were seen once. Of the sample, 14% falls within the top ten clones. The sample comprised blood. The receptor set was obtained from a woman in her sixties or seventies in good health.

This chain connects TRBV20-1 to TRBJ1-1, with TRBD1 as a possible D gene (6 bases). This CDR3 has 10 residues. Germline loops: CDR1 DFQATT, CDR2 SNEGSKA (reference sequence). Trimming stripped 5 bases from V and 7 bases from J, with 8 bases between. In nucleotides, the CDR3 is TGCAGTGCTGGACAGTATGAAGCTTTCTTT. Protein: CSAGQYEAFF.

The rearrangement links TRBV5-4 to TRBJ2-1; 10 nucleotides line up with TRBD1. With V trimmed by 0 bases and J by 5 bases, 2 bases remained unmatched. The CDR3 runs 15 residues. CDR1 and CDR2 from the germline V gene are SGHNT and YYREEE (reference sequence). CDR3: CASSLGDRGHNEQFF. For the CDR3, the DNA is TGTGCCAGCAGCTTGGGGGACAGGGGACACAATGAGCAGTTCTTC.

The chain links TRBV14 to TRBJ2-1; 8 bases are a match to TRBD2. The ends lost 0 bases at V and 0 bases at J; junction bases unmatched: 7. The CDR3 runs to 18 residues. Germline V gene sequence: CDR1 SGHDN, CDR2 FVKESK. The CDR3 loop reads CASSQDGTSGPSYNEQFF. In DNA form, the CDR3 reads TGTGCCAGCAGCCAAGATGGCACTAGCGGACCCTCCTACAATGAGCAGTTCTTC.

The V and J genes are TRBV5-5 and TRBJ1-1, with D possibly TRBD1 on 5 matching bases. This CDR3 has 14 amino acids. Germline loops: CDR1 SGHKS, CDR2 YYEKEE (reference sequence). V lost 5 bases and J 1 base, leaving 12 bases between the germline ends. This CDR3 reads CASRSNRTNTEAFF. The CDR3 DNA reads TGTGCCAGCAGATCAAACAGGACGAACACTGAAGCTTTCTTT.

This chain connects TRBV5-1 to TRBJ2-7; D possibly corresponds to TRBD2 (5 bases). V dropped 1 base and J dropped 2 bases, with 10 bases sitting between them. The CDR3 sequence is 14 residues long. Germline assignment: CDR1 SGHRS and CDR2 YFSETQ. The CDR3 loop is CASSLFSGTYEQYF. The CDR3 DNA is TGCGCCAGCAGCTTGTTCAGCGGTACCTACGAGCAGTACTTC.

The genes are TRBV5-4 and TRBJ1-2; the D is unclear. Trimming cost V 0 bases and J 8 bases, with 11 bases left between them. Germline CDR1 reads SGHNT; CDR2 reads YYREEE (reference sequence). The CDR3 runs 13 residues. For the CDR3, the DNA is TGTGCCAGCAGCTTGGCCGGGGTTGGAGGCTACACCTTC. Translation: CASSLAGVGGYTF.

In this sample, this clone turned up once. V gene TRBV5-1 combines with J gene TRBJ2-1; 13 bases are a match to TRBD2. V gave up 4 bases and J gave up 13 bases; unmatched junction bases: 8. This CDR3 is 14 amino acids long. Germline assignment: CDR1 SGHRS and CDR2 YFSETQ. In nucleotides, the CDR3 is TGCGCCAGCAGCGGGACTAGCGGGATACGTTCACAGTTCTTC. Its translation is CASSGTSGIRSQFF.

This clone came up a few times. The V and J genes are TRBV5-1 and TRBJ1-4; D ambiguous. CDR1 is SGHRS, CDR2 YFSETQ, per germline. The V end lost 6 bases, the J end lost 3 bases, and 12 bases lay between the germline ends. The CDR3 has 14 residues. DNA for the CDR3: TGCGCCAGCACCGTCGGACTGCCTAATGAAAAACTGTTTTTT. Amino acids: CASTVGLPNEKLFF.

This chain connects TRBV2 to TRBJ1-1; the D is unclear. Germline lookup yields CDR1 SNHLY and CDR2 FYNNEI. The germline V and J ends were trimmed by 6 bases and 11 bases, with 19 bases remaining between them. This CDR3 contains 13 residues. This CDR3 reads CASSRKGPTGAFF. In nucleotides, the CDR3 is TGTGCCAGCAGCCGAAAGGGTCCCACCGGGGCTTTCTTT. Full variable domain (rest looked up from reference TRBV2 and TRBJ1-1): EPEVTQTPSHQVTQMGQEVILRCVPISNHLYFYWYRQILGQKVEFLVSFYNNEISEKSEIFDDQFSVERPDGSNFTLKIRSTKLEDSAMYFCASSRKGPTGAFFGQGTRLTVV.

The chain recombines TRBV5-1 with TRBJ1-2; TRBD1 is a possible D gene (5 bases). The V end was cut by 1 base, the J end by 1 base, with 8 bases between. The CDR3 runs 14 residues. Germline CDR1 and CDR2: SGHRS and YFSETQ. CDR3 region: CASSLRQGNYGYTF. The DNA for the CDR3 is TGCGCCAGCAGCTTGCGGCAGGGTAACTATGGCTACACCTTC. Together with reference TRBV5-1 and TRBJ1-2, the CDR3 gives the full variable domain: KAGVTQTPRYLIKTRGQQVTLSCSPISGHRSVSWYQQTPGQGLQFLFEYFSETQRNKGNFPGRFSGRQFSNSRSEMNVSTLELGDSALYLCASSLRQGNYGYTFGSGTRLTVV.

Here the CDR3 DNA reads TGTGCCAGCAGCTTGGACGCCGGTTTGAACACTGAAGCTTTCTTT. Translating it yields CASSLDAGLNTEAFF. The rearrangement joins TRBV5-5 to TRBJ1-1, with D unresolved. In germline, CDR1 is SGHKS, CDR2 YYEKEE (reference sequence). V lost 0 bases, J lost 0 bases, and 9 bases lay in between. The CDR3 loop spans 15 amino acids. Looking up the rest from reference TRBV5-5 and TRBJ1-1 gives the full variable domain: DAGVTQSPTHLIKTRGQQVTLRCSPISGHKSVSWYQQVLGQGPQFIFQYYEKEERGRGNFPDRFSARQFPNYSSELNVNALLLGDSALYLCASSLDAGLNTEAFFGQGTRLTVV.

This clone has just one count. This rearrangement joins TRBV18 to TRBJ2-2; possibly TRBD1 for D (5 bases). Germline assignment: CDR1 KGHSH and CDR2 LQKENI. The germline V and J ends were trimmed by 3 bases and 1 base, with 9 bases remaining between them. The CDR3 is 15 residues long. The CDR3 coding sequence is TGTGCCAGCTCACCGAGGCAGGGGAACACCGGGGAGCTGTTTTTT. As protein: CASSPRQGNTGELFF.

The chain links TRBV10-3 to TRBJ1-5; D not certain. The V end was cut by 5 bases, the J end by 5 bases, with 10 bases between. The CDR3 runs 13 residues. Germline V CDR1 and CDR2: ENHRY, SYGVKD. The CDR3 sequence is CAISTQFDQPQHF. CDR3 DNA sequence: TGTGCCATCAGTACACAGTTTGATCAGCCCCAGCATTTT.

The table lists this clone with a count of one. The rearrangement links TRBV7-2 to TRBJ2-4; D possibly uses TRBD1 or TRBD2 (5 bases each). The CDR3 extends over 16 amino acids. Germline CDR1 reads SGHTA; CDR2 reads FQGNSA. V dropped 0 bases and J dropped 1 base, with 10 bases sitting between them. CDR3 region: CASSLAGERAKNIQYF. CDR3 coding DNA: TGTGCCAGCAGCTTAGCGGGGGAAAGGGCCAAAAACATTCAGTACTTC.

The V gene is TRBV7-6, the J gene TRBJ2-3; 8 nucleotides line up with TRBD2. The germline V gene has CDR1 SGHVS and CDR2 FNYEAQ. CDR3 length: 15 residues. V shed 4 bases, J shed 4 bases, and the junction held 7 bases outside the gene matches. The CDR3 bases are TGTGCCAGCAGCTATCAGCGGGAGCCGGCAGATACGCAGTATTTT. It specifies CASSYQREPADTQYF.

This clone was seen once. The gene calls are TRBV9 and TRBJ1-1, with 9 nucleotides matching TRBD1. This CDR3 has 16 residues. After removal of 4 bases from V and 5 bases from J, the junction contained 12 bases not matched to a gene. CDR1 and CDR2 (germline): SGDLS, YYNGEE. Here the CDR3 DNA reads TGTGCCAGCAGCAAGGTCCCCGGGACAGGGCTAACTGAAGCTTTCTTT. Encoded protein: CASSKVPGTGLTEAFF. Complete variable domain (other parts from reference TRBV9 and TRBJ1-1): DSGVTQTPKHLITATGQRVTLRCSPRSGDLSVYWYQQSLDQGLQFLIQYYNGEERAKGNILERFSAQQFPDLHSELNLSSLELGDSALYFCASSKVPGTGLTEAFFGQGTRLTVV.

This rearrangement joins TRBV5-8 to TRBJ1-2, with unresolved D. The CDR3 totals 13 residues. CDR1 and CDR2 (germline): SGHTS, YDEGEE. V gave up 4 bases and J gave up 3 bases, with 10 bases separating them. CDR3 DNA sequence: TGTGCCAGCAGCCCGGTCGTGGACTATGGCTACACCTTC. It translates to CASSPVVDYGYTF. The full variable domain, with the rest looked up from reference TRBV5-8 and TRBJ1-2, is EAGVTQSPTHLIKTRGQQATLRCSPISGHTSVYWYQQALGLGLQFLLWYDEGEERNRGNFPPRFSGRQFPNYSSELNVNALELEDSALYLCASSPVVDYGYTFGSGTRLTVV.

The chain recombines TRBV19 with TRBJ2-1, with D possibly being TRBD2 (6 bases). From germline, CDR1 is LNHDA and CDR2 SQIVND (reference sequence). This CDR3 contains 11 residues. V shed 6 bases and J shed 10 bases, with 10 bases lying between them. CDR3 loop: CASSTGLEQFF. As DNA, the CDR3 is TGTGCCAGTAGCACCGGACTAGAGCAGTTCTTC.

The DNA of the CDR3 is TGTGCCAGTAGTCGGTCGGCGGGAGGGACAGATACGCAGTATTTT. Protein sequence: CASSRSAGGTDTQYF. V gene TRBV19 combines with J gene TRBJ2-3; 9 bases fit TRBD2. The J segment lost 3 bases and the V segment lost 5 bases, leaving 6 bases of the junction unmatched. The germline CDR1 and CDR2 sequences are LNHDA and SQIVND (reference sequence). The CDR3 extends over 15 amino acids.

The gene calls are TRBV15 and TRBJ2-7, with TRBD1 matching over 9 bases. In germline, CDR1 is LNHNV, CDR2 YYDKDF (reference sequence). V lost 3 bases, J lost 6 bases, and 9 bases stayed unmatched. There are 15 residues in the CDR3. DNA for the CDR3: TGTGCCACCAGCAGTGCCGGGACAGGGCCTGGCGAGCAGTACTTC. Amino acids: CATSSAGTGPGEQYF.

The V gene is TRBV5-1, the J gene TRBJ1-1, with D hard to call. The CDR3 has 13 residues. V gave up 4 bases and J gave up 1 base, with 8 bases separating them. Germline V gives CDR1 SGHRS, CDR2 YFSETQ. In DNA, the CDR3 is TGCGCCAGCAGCGCGGAACAGAACACTGAAGCTTTCTTT. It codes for CASSAEQNTEAFF.

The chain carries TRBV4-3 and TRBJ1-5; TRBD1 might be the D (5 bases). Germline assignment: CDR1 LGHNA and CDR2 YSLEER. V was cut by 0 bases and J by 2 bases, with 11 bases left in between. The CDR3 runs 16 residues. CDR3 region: CASSQDSQGGNQPQHF. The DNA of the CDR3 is TGCGCCAGCAGCCAAGATAGTCAGGGCGGCAATCAGCCCCAGCATTTT.